This entry features one TCR beta chain sequence. By its share of the sample, this clonotype is medium-sized (0.01 to 0.1%). Its antigen specificity is not known. No base qualities exist here, and no much larger clone lies one base off it. This sample was taken from a study of T and B cells in COVID-19 patients (TCRdb year 2020). Concerning the study at large: In this study, adaptive immunity was profiled in COVID-19 patients who either had active infection or had recovered, using TRB and IGH repertoire sequencing of peripheral blood. A recovered cohort was made up of 19 patients contributing 20 samples, mostly after mild to moderate COVID-19 managed as outpatients. The recovered cohort had a median age of roughly 30 years, compared with 55 to 70 years in the active-infection cohort. In the active-infection cohort, about 65% of the 20 patients were critically ill and required mechanical ventilation or ECMO. Comorbidities linked to unfavorable COVID-19 outcome were present in about 90% of the roughly 20 patients in the active-infection cohort. The TCR and BCR sequence repository comprised over 35 patients and approximately 72 time points, with over 7 million TCR sequences analysed. A couple of patients were in both the active and recovered cohorts because samples existed from active disease and from after recovery. An age-matched reference group of some 42 healthy donors negative for COVID-19 antibodies was used as the comparison for repertoire analyses. As many as 9 follow-up blood samples were taken per patient, and some of the samples covered different disease stages within the same individual. On the study overall, not on this receptor specifically: In patients with COVID-19, the usage of TRBV/TRBJ genes was reported to be strongly skewed. Few blood samples were available from mildly ill patients while symptoms were present, and early samples from severe cases were likewise scarce. The reported TCR clusters were said to need prospective validation before any clinical use. A total of roughly 2,500 exclusive TCR clusters, including approximately 30 low-pGen clusters, were found in the recovered cohort. Specific T cell subsets (CD4+/Treg/CD8+) and sorted SARS-CoV-2-responsive or tetramer+ T cells had not yet been sequenced, and the corresponding sequencing experiments were ongoing. In active COVID-19, TRB repertoires were highly clonal, while at recovery, diversity and richness increased above the levels seen in healthy donors. The cohort was considered too small to assess HLA contributions to COVID-19 susceptibility or severity.

The CDR3 measures 11 amino acids from cysteine to phenylalanine. Just the 33-base CDR3 DNA is kept, in frame starting at base 1. Sequences KGHSH (CDR1) and LQKENI (CDR2) are obtained from the germline V gene. Relative to germline, V is 2 bases shorter and J is 4 bases shorter, with 3 bases between their ends. TCRdb records Illumina MiSeq as the sequencer. TRB rearrangements were amplified by multiplex PCR with BIOMED2 TRB-A/B primer pools. Illumina-compatible adapters and 7-nucleotide sample barcodes were added to the amplicons in two consecutive PCRs. Phusion HS II polymerase was used for all library PCRs. Amplicons were purified from gel with the NucleoSpin Gel and PCR Clean-up kit, quantified on Qubit, and pooled at approximately 4.1 nM. Amplicon pool quality was checked on an Agilent 2100 Bioanalyzer before Illumina next-generation sequencing. The study's processing was this. Annotation of TRB rearrangements was done in MiXCR 3.0.8 with the default MiXCR reference library. Sequences with fewer than 2 reads and non-productive reads were filtered out, and every unique CDR3 nucleotide sequence was treated as a single clone. Clonality, diversity, richness and V-J gene usage were computed in R 3.5.1. TCR clustering by CDR3 similarity used GLIPH2, with generation probabilities calculated by OLGA. Only GLIPH2 clusters with at least four unique TCR clonotypes present in at least three individuals were retained. TCRdb handled the public reads itself, with Q25 trimming in fastp and clone calling in MiXCR, and kept productive beta chains. Records with the same CDR3 protein are collapsed into one entry carrying the most frequent genes and DNA. These V and J calls originate from TCRdb's pipeline instead of the authors' own analysis. In all, the sample holds about 7,000 distinct CDR3 sequences, and approximately 24% of those were seen once. More than 3.5% of the sample is held by the ten biggest clonotypes.

Genomic DNA extracted from blood, in amounts of roughly 230-550 ng, served as the starting material for amplifying TRB repertoires. This TCR was recovered from a human donor who had recovered from COVID-19. The chain uses TRBV18 and TRBJ2-7, with no D gene named confidently. Sequenced material: blood. The CDR3 reads as follows: CASSPGYEQYF. The sequenced DNA is TGTGCCAGCTCACCAGGGTACGAGCAGTACTTC.